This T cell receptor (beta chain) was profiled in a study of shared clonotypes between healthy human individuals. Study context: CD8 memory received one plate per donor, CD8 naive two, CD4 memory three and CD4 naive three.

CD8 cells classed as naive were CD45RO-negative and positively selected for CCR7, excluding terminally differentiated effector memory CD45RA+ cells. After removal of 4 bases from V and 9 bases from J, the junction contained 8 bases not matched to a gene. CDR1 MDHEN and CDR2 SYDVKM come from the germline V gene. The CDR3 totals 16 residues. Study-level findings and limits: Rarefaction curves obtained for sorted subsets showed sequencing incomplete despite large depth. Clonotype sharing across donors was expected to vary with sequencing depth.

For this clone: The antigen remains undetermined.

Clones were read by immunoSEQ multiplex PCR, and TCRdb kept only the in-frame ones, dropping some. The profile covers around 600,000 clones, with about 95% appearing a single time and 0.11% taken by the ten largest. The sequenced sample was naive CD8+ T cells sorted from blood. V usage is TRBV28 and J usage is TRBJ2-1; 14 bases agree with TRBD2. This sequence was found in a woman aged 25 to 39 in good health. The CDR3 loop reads CASSYGTSGGMGEQFF. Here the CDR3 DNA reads TGTGCCAGCAGTTACGGGACTAGCGGGGGAATGGGTGAGCAGTTCTTC.